The 24 T cell receptor beta chains listed next were all sequenced from one sample in a study of blood T cell repertoires in COVID-19. The table came from immunoSEQ multiplex PCR; TCRdb's copy has only in-frame clones and leaves some out. The data show roughly 200,000 clones, approximately 80% seen once. Sequencing was carried out using peripheral blood. The receptor source for this set is a woman older than 75 with COVID-19, enrolled during active disease.

The V and J genes are TRBV4-1 and TRBJ1-2, with no clear D. The CDR3 is made up of 15 amino acids. The germline V and J ends were trimmed by 3 bases and 2 bases, with 13 bases remaining between them. Per germline, CDR1 MGHRA and CDR2 YSYEKL. The DNA of the CDR3 is TGCGCCAGCAGCCATGGGAGGGCGGGGAACTATGGCTACACCTTC. Residues: CASSHGRAGNYGYTF.

This sequence joins TRBV25-1 and TRBJ1-5; D remains unclear. V shed 2 bases and J shed 5 bases, with 13 bases lying between them. The CDR3 is 15 amino acids. Germline CDR1 and CDR2: MGHDK and SYGVNS. The DNA of the CDR3 is TGTGCCAGCAGTGAAAAGCTGCAGGCCGATCAGCCCCAGCATTTT. Protein product: CASSEKLQADQPQHF.

CDR3 loop: CASSFTGNGEAFF. CDR3 DNA sequence: TGTGCCAGCAGCTTCACAGGGAACGGTGAAGCTTTCTTT. The J gene is TRBJ1-1, the V gene TRBV3-1 (or the pseudogene TRBV3-2); weak D call: TRBD1 (6 bases). V lost 5 bases to trimming and J lost 7 bases, with 14 bases between them. Germline CDR1 and CDR2: LGHDT and YNNKEL (reference sequence). The CDR3 has 13 amino acids.

This clone has a single count. V and J are TRBV21-1 and TRBJ2-6; TRBD2 is taken as the D call from the table, unchecked against the DNA. TRBV21-1 is described as a pseudogene. The CDR3 is 20 amino acids. CDR3 amino acids: CASSNSTNSGRAPGANVLTF. The DNA for the CDR3 is TGTGCCAGCAGCAACTCGACTAATAGCGGGAGGGCTCCTGGGGCCAACGTCCTGACTTTC.

J is TRBJ1-6 and V is TRBV7-8; possible D gene TRBD1, 5 bases. The germline V gene encodes CDR1 SGHVS and CDR2 FQNEAQ. V lost 1 base to trimming and J lost 11 bases, with 9 bases between them. CDR3 size: 13 residues. CDR3 nucleotides: TGTGCCAGCAGCTTAGGACAGCAGACACCCCTCCACTTT. This sequence encodes CASSLGQQTPLHF.

The chain couples TRBV3-1 (or the pseudogene TRBV3-2) to TRBJ1-2, with unresolved D. Trimming removed 1 base from V and 3 bases from J, with 9 bases in between. This CDR3 comprises 14 residues. Germline V gene lookup returns CDR1 LGHDT and CDR2 YNNKEL (reference sequence). CDR3 nucleotides: TGTGCCAGCAGCCAAGTGGGCTCGTACTATGGCTACACCTTC. It yields the protein CASSQVGSYYGYTF.

About this clone itself: This sample includes further DNA sequences coding for the same CDR3. The genes are TRBV10-1 and TRBJ1-4; 7 nucleotides match TRBD1. The germline V gene has CDR1 WNHNN and CDR2 SYGVQD (reference sequence). Trimming removed 2 bases from V and 3 bases from J; junction bases left unmatched: 21. There are 21 residues in the CDR3. For the CDR3, the DNA is TGCGCCAGCAGTGAGGGGGCGGGGGGGCGTGGGACAGTCACCTCTAATGAAAAACTGTTTTTT. Translating it yields CASSEGAGGRGTVTSNEKLFF.

V and J are TRBV7-9 and TRBJ2-5; D not certain. Germline lookup yields CDR1 SEHNR and CDR2 FQNEAQ (reference sequence). The CDR3 is 13 amino acids. V was clipped by 2 bases and J by 4 bases, with 8 bases between them. The CDR3 coding sequence is TGTGCCAGCAGCTTATCGACTGGAGAGACCCAGTACTTC. Translating gives CASSLSTGETQYF.

The V gene is TRBV4-1, the J gene TRBJ1-5; the D is unclear. Germline V gene lookup returns CDR1 MGHRA and CDR2 YSYEKL. The ends were cut back, 0 bases at V and 0 bases at J, with 12 bases in the middle. The CDR3 spans 17 residues. CDR3 DNA: TGCGCCAGCAGCCAAGATTGGCAGTCATATAGCAATCAGCCCCAGCATTTT. It codes for CASSQDWQSYSNQPQHF.

The rearrangement joins TRBV4-1 to TRBJ2-7, with D perhaps TRBD2 (6 bases). The CDR3 contains 17 residues. Germline assignment: CDR1 MGHRA and CDR2 YSYEKL. V lost 3 bases, J lost 2 bases, and 20 bases lay in between. The CDR3 sequence is CASSHGPSPGLPYEQYF. CDR3 coding DNA: TGCGCCAGCAGCCATGGCCCGAGTCCGGGACTGCCCTACGAGCAGTACTTC.

The chain carries TRBV5-1 and TRBJ2-3; 9 bases fit TRBD1. CDR3 length: 12 amino acids. Trimming at V came to 4 bases and at J to 11 bases, leaving 5 bases not matched to a gene. Germline-derived CDR1 and CDR2 are SGHRS and YFSETQ. As DNA, the CDR3 is TGCGCCAGCAGCCCCGAGACAGGGGGGCAGTATTTT. Its protein is CASSPETGGQYF.

This rearrangement joins TRBV12-3 or TRBV12-4 to TRBJ2-7, with D uncertain. This CDR3 has 12 amino acids. V shed 5 bases and J shed 6 bases, with 11 bases lying between them. The CDR3 DNA follows: TGTGCCAGCAGTCGCCTGGGCTTCGAGCAGTACTTC. Encoded protein: CASSRLGFEQYF.

The chain combines TRBV5-1 with TRBJ2-7; D is unresolved. CDR1 and CDR2 (germline): SGHRS, YFSETQ. The V gene lost 0 bases and the J gene lost 1 base, with 8 bases spanning the gap. The CDR3 extends over 14 amino acids. CDR3 loop: CASSLGRLSYEQYF. As DNA, the CDR3 is TGCGCCAGCAGCTTGGGCAGGCTTTCCTACGAGCAGTACTTC.

The rearrangement joins TRBV20-1 to TRBJ1-4; no firm D call. The V gene's germline CDR1 is DFQATT and CDR2 SNEGSKA (reference sequence). The V end was cut by 6 bases, the J end by 8 bases, with 10 bases between. The CDR3 has 11 residues. CDR3 region: CSARDKEKLFF. The CDR3 nucleotides are TGCAGTGCCCGAGATAAGGAAAAACTGTTTTTT.

V gene TRBV28 combines with J gene TRBJ1-2, with TRBD1 identical over 8 bases. The CDR3 extends over 15 amino acids. CDR1 and CDR2 from the germline V gene are MDHEN and SYDVKM. The V and J ends lost 5 bases and 2 bases, in that order; junction bases with no gene match: 7. CDR3 nucleotides: TGTGCCAGCAGTGGACAGGGCGGTAGGAACTATGGCTACACCTTC. Its protein is CASSGQGGRNYGYTF.

The chain is built from TRBV2 and TRBJ1-2, with 10 positions matching TRBD1. The CDR3 is made up of 14 amino acids. Germline CDR1 and CDR2: SNHLY and FYNNEI. Losses at the gene ends were 4 bases for V and 8 bases for J; bases not matched to a gene: 7. CDR3 residues: CASSVGTGVGGYTF. The CDR3 DNA reads as TGTGCCAGCAGTGTCGGGACAGGGGTAGGGGGCTACACCTTC.

This chain joins TRBV20-1 and TRBJ2-7, with D tentatively TRBD1 (6 bases). CDR3 length: 18 residues. Germline V gene data show CDR1 as DFQATT and CDR2 as SNEGSKA (reference sequence). Trimming removed 3 bases from V and 7 bases from J, with 31 bases in between. CDR3 DNA sequence: TGCAGTGCTAGTCCGACCTCAGGGGCCAGGCACTGGGGTGGGGAGCAGTACTTC. Protein product: CSASPTSGARHWGGEQYF.

The rearrangement links TRBV7-3 to TRBJ2-2; TRBD2 is a possible D gene (5 bases). This CDR3 comprises 16 residues. With 2 bases removed from V and 1 base from J, the gap between germline ends came to 11 bases. Per germline, CDR1 SGHTA and CDR2 FQGTGA. This CDR3 is CASSLFPGGNTGELFF. CDR3 nucleotides: TGTGCCAGCAGCTTATTCCCCGGAGGGAACACCGGGGAGCTGTTTTTT.

To note about this clone: The sample contains more than one DNA sequence encoding this CDR3. The chain links TRBV5-1 to TRBJ2-3, with 7 bases lining up with TRBD2. Germline V CDR1 and CDR2: SGHRS, YFSETQ. CDR3 length: 15 residues. The ends lost 0 bases at V and 0 bases at J; junction bases unmatched: 1. CDR3 amino acids: CASSLGGGSTDTQYF. In DNA form, the CDR3 reads TGCGCCAGCAGCTTGGGGGGAGGGAGCACAGATACGCAGTATTTT.

V is TRBV11-2 and J is TRBJ2-5; D possibly corresponds to TRBD1 (6 bases). Trimming cost V 5 bases and J 0 bases, with 13 bases left between them. Germline CDR1 SGHAT, CDR2 FQNNGV. The CDR3 covers 15 residues. The CDR3 loop is CASSRRTANQETQYF. In DNA form, the CDR3 reads TGTGCCAGCAGCCGTAGGACAGCAAACCAAGAGACCCAGTACTTC. Full variable domain (remainder filled in from reference TRBV11-2 and TRBJ2-5): EAGVAQSPRYKIIEKRQSVAFWCNPISGHATLYWYQQILGQGPKLLIQFQNNGVVDDSQLPKDRFSAERLKGVDSTLKIQPAKLEDSAVYLCASSRRTANQETQYFGPGTRLLVL.

The V gene is TRBV5-4, the J gene TRBJ2-1, with TRBD2 matching over 9 bases. After removal of 5 bases from V and 2 bases from J, the junction contained 5 bases not matched to a gene. This CDR3 is built from 15 residues. The germline CDR1 and CDR2 sequences are SGHNT and YYREEE (reference sequence). This CDR3 reads CASRSGRTTYNEQFF. The CDR3, as DNA: TGTGCCAGCAGGAGCGGGAGGACCACCTACAATGAGCAGTTCTTC.

The J gene is TRBJ2-3, the V gene TRBV7-3; no reliable D call. This CDR3 has 15 residues. V dropped 1 base and J dropped 6 bases, with 14 bases sitting between them. Germline-derived CDR1 and CDR2 are SGHTA and FQGTGA. The DNA for the CDR3 is TGTGCCAGCAGCTTAAAGACTTCCTCCGGGGATACGCAGTATTTT. This translates into CASSLKTSSGDTQYF.

The genes are TRBV6-5 and TRBJ1-6; no firm D call. The CDR3 extends over 14 amino acids. Trimming removed 10 bases at V and 7 bases at J, with 17 bases between. The V gene's germline CDR1 is MNHEY and CDR2 SVGAGI. CDR3 sequence reads: CAIQRSPRNSPLHF. In DNA, the CDR3 is TGTGCCATCCAGCGAAGTCCCCGGAATTCACCCCTCCACTTT.

The chain is built from TRBV6-5 and TRBJ1-1; D not certain. Per the germline V gene, CDR1 is MNHEY and CDR2 is SVGAGI. V was pared by 6 bases and J by 3 bases, with 11 bases between. The CDR3 loop spans 13 amino acids. CDR3 sequence: CASRDSGYTEAFF. CDR3 bases: TGTGCCAGCAGGGACTCGGGGTACACTGAAGCTTTCTTT.